The clone carrying this TCR beta chain is a singleton in its sample. Its antigen is currently unknown. Profiled with immunoSEQ multiplex PCR; TCRdb holds only in-frame clones, not every one. The table has approximately 110,000 clones, about 88% seen once; the top ten hold approximately 15%. These data originate in a study of T cell responses to AZD1222 COVID-19 vaccine. Study results and limitations: All repertoire sampling was performed exclusively after the peak T cell response. Spike regions recognized by vaccine-associated CD4 TCRs spanned the protein, led by 160-218 and 743-854. A mostly white British donor set with more females was recruited, and clonal diversity was possibly underestimated.

Trimming removed 3 bases from V and 3 bases from J, with 6 bases in between. Germline V gene sequence: CDR1 SEHNR, CDR2 FQNEAQ (reference sequence). The CDR3 extends over 12 amino acids. The clonotype was recovered from an adult in good health. This chain links TRBV7-9 with TRBJ2-7, with D perhaps matching TRBD1 (5 bases). The sample in question was peripheral blood, obtained on day 0 of AZD1222 vaccination. CDR3 nucleotides: TGTGCCAGCAGCTTGACAGTCTACGAGCAGTACTTC. It specifies CASSLTVYEQYF.